Below are 23 T cell receptor beta chains sequenced from a single sample in a study of early T cells in non-severe SARS-CoV-2 infection (dated by TCRdb to the early 2020s). Receptors were amplified or captured by 5' RACE. Sequencing instrument: NextSeq 500. The public sequencing data were trimmed at Q25 with fastp and processed into clonotypes with MiXCR by TCRdb, which kept only in-frame beta chains. Identical CDR3 proteins give one entry, which carries the most common genes and DNA. The sample table lists roughly 33,000 distinct CDR3 sequences, more than 4.5% of them with a count of one. The biggest ten clones account for 5% to 5.5% of the sample. Sequenced sample: whole blood. The receptors shown here come from an adult who was a healthcare worker with PCR-confirmed SARS-CoV-2 infection or an uninfected control (not recorded which).

This clonotype was picked up many times. DNA of the CDR3: TGTGCCAGCAGCTCTCCTGAGGCAGGGGACGGGGAAGCTTTCTTT. It yields the protein CASSSPEAGDGEAFF. The rearrangement uses TRBV12-3 or TRBV12-4 and TRBJ1-1, with D tentatively TRBD1 (6 bases). The V end was cut by 6 bases, the J end by 8 bases, with 22 bases between. The CDR3 loop spans 15 amino acids.

This clonotype was detected ten times or more. The chain couples TRBV6-1 to TRBJ2-3; possible D gene TRBD2, 7 bases. CDR3 length equals 14 residues. The germline V gene encodes CDR1 MNHNS and CDR2 SASEGT. V was pared by 4 bases and J by 4 bases, with 12 bases between. In nucleotides, the CDR3 is TGTGCCAGCAGTGTAGGGGGGGGCGCAGATACGCAGTATTTT. Protein: CASSVGGGADTQYF.

This clonotype has only a few counts. The chain employs TRBV6-1 and TRBJ2-1, with D uncertain. The CDR3 runs 13 residues. Germline V gene sequence: CDR1 MNHNS, CDR2 SASEGT. The V end lost 2 bases, the J end lost 4 bases, and 6 bases lay between the germline ends. Here the CDR3 reads CASSEFWYNEQFF. The CDR3 DNA is TGTGCCAGCAGTGAATTTTGGTACAATGAGCAGTTCTTC.

This clonotype was recorded at least ten times. The gene calls are TRBV5-4 and TRBJ2-5, with 13 bases aligning to TRBD2. J gave up 4 bases and V 4 bases, and 4 bases lay outside the gene matches. The length of the CDR3 is 15 residues. Germline CDR1 reads SGHNT; CDR2 reads YYREEE (reference sequence). The CDR3 region has the DNA TGTGCCAGCAGCATGGGACTAGCGGGATTAGAGACCCAGTACTTC. Protein: CASSMGLAGLETQYF.

The rearrangement links TRBV4-2 to TRBJ1-6; perhaps TRBD1 as D (5 bases). Per the germline V gene, CDR1 is LGHNA and CDR2 is YNFKEQ. With 2 bases removed from V and 7 bases from J, the gap between germline ends came to 12 bases. The CDR3 totals 15 residues. CDR3 DNA: TGTGCCAGCAGCCAACTCCGGGACGGGAATTCACCCCTCCACTTT. Its protein is CASSQLRDGNSPLHF.

The chain is built from TRBV24-1 and TRBJ1-2; no reliable D call. V was cut by 5 bases and J by 4 bases, with 10 bases left in between. The germline V gene has CDR1 KGHDR and CDR2 SFDVKD. The CDR3 consists of 13 residues. Written as DNA, the CDR3 is TGTGCCACCAGTGCTTGGGGTGGCTATGGCTACACCTTC. Protein product: CATSAWGGYGYTF.

This clonotype was detected many times. The CDR3 DNA reads TGTGCCACCAGTGATGGCCAGGGAGCTAATGAAAAACTGTTTTTT. Translating gives CATSDGQGANEKLFF. The gene calls are TRBV24-1 and TRBJ1-4, with D possibly being TRBD1 (5 bases). This CDR3 region has 15 residues. The germline V and J ends were trimmed by 3 bases and 3 bases, with 10 bases remaining between them. Germline V CDR1 and CDR2: KGHDR, SFDVKD.

Many counts were recorded for this clonotype. The CDR3 here is CASSLGSVGHNEQFF. The CDR3 DNA reads as TGTGCCAGCAGCTTAGGGTCCGTGGGGCACAATGAGCAGTTCTTC. The chain couples TRBV7-2 to TRBJ2-1; possible D gene TRBD1, 5 bases. Germline V CDR1 and CDR2: SGHTA, FQGNSA. V was shortened by 1 base and J by 5 bases, with 12 bases between the two germline ends. The CDR3 runs to 15 residues. Complete variable domain (other parts from reference TRBV7-2 and TRBJ2-1): GAGVSQSPSNKVTEKGKDVELRCDPISGHTALYWYRQSLGQGLEFLIYFQGNSAPDKSGLPSDRFSAERTGGSVSTLTIQRTQQEDSAVYLCASSLGSVGHNEQFFGPGTRLTVL.

The chain recombines TRBV28 with TRBJ1-1, with D hard to call. Germline CDR1 is MDHEN and CDR2 is SYDVKM. The CDR3 loop spans 12 amino acids. V was shortened by 5 bases and J by 7 bases, with 11 bases between the two germline ends. Here the CDR3 DNA reads TGTGCCAGCAGTCAAGCGATAGGTGAAGCTTTCTTT. Translation: CASSQAIGEAFF.

This clonotype was seen ten or more times. The rearrangement uses TRBV5-6 and TRBJ2-7, with 14 positions matching TRBD2. From germline, CDR1 is SGHDT and CDR2 YYEEEE. Trimming cost V 0 bases and J 0 bases; bases outside gene matches: 5. The CDR3 spans 18 residues. The CDR3 loop reads CASSLARLAGGPSYEQYV. The CDR3 DNA sequence: TGTGCCAGCAGCTTGGCCCGACTAGCGGGAGGGCCCTCCTACGAGCAGTACGTC.

This clonotype was seen ten or more times. V and J are TRBV19 and TRBJ1-2, with TRBD1 matching over 9 bases. The J segment lost 7 bases and the V segment lost 4 bases, leaving 7 bases of the junction unmatched. The CDR3 runs 14 residues. Looked up from germline, CDR1 is LNHDA and CDR2 is SQIVND (reference sequence). The CDR3 here is CASSTQGAQVGYTF. Here the CDR3 DNA reads TGTGCCAGTAGTACACAGGGGGCTCAGGTTGGCTACACCTTC.

This clonotype was counted between two and nine times. The chain employs TRBV5-6 and TRBJ1-1; 7 bases agree with TRBD1. The CDR3 totals 12 residues. V lost 4 bases to trimming and J lost 6 bases; unmatched junction nucleotides: 3. Germline V gene data show CDR1 as SGHDT and CDR2 as YYEEEE. Here the CDR3 DNA reads TGTGCCAGCAGCGGAACAGGGGCTGAAGCTTTCTTT. Translation: CASSGTGAEAFF. Full variable domain (rest looked up from reference TRBV5-6 and TRBJ1-1): DAGVTQSPTHLIKTRGQQVTLRCSPKSGHDTVSWYQQALGQGPQFIFQYYEEEERQRGNFPDRFSGHQFPNYSSELNVNALLLGDSALYLCASSGTGAEAFFGQGTRLTVV.

With regard to this clonotype: This may be a read error: a much more frequent sequence differs by one nucleotide. V usage is TRBV20-1 and J usage is TRBJ2-1, with 7 bases fitting TRBD1. The CDR3 has 14 residues. V was pared by 7 bases and J by 8 bases, with 14 bases of the junction left unmatched. CDR1 is DFQATT and CDR2 is SNEGSKA in the germline V gene (reference sequence). CDR3 coding DNA: TGCAGTGGTCAGACAGGGTCCCATTGGGATGAGCAGTTCTTC. This translates into CSGQTGSHWDEQFF.

The table lists this clonotype with a few counts. The rearrangement uses TRBV6-5 and TRBJ1-1; D call uncertain. Germline CDR1 reads MNHEY; CDR2 reads SVGAGI. The V gene lost 0 bases and the J gene lost 0 bases, with 5 bases spanning the gap. The CDR3 has 14 residues. The chain's CDR3 is CASSYSVLNTEAFF. The CDR3 DNA reads TGTGCCAGCAGTTACTCAGTTTTGAACACTGAAGCTTTCTTT.

This sequence joins TRBV6-2 or TRBV6-3 and TRBJ2-7; 10 bases fit TRBD2. V lost 1 base to trimming and J lost 3 bases; unmatched junction nucleotides: 3. The germline V gene has CDR1 MNHEY and CDR2 SVGEGT. The CDR3 covers 15 residues. The CDR3 DNA is TGTGCCAGCAGTTACTTGCCTAGCGGGGGCTACGAGCAGTACTTC. It yields the protein CASSYLPSGGYEQYF.

This clonotype was detected many times. This chain joins TRBV7-8 and TRBJ2-1; D not certain. V was shortened by 5 bases and J by 0 bases, with 8 bases between the two germline ends. This CDR3 has 14 amino acids. Germline CDR1 and CDR2: SGHVS and FQNEAQ. Here the CDR3 reads CASSLLGSYNEQFF. CDR3 DNA sequence: TGTGCCAGCAGCCTACTGGGCTCCTACAATGAGCAGTTCTTC.

This clonotype occurred many times. The chain uses TRBV6-5 and TRBJ1-3; 8 nucleotides line up with TRBD1. Germline loops: CDR1 MNHEY, CDR2 SVGAGI. V trimming: 7 bases; J trimming: 2 bases; junction bases outside the gene matches: 7. CDR3 length: 15 amino acids. The CDR3: CASKRQGTTGNTIYF. Written as DNA, the CDR3 is TGTGCCAGCAAGCGACAGGGGACTACTGGAAACACCATATATTTT.

The table lists this clonotype with many counts. The V gene is TRBV11-2, the J gene TRBJ2-5; D not certain. This CDR3 is 14 amino acids long. Trimming pared 0 bases from V and 0 bases from J, leaving 5 bases between. The germline CDR1 and CDR2 sequences are SGHAT and FQNNGV. DNA for the CDR3: TGTGCCAGCAGCTTAGAACTCCACCAAGAGACCCAGTACTTC. Translation: CASSLELHQETQYF.

In its sample, this clonotype was seen a few times. This sequence joins TRBV12-3 or TRBV12-4 and TRBJ2-2, with D possibly matching TRBD2 (5 bases). Deletions cut 0 bases from V and 9 bases from J, with 8 bases between. This CDR3 spans 13 amino acids. CDR3 nucleotide sequence: TGTGCCAGCAGTTTAGCGAGCGGTCGGGAGCTGTTTTTT. Its protein product is CASSLASGRELFF.

As to this clonotype: A single base separates this from a much larger clone, so it may be a read error. The chain couples TRBV6-2 or TRBV6-3 to TRBJ1-5; D ambiguous. Trimming stripped 8 bases from V and 4 bases from J, with 18 bases between. This CDR3 region has 15 residues. The germline CDR1 and CDR2 sequences are MNHEY and SVGEGT. The CDR3 protein is CASGPTRFPNQPQHF. For the CDR3, the DNA is TGTGCCAGCGGCCCGACGAGGTTCCCTAATCAGCCCCAGCATTTT.

Ten or more counts support this clonotype. The chain has TRBV6-9 and TRBJ2-3; D is ambiguous. Germline CDR1 MNHGY, CDR2 SVAAGI. The CDR3 is made up of 17 amino acids. V dropped 3 bases and J dropped 2 bases, with 18 bases sitting between them. The CDR3 protein is CASSYPPGPEYTDTQYF. In nucleotides, the CDR3 is TGTGCCAGCAGTTACCCACCGGGTCCCGAGTACACAGATACGCAGTATTTT.

The J gene is TRBJ2-2, the V gene TRBV19; TRBD1 matches at 7 bases. V trimming: 6 bases; J trimming: 0 bases; junction bases outside the gene matches: 4. This CDR3 spans 15 amino acids. The V gene's germline CDR1 is LNHDA and CDR2 SQIVND (reference sequence). CDR3 region: CASSVQGSNTGELFF. DNA for the CDR3: TGTGCCAGTAGCGTACAGGGGTCGAACACCGGGGAGCTGTTTTTT.

The table lists this clonotype with a few counts. The chain couples TRBV7-2 to TRBJ1-4; TRBD1 matches 9 bases. The ends lost 5 bases at V and 3 bases at J; junction bases unmatched: 7. The CDR3 runs 16 residues. Germline loops: CDR1 SGHTA, CDR2 FQGNSA. CDR3 bases: TGTGCCAGCAGCAAGCGGACAGGGGCTCCTAATGAAAAACTGTTTTTT. Protein: CASSKRTGAPNEKLFF. Full variable domain (remainder filled in from reference TRBV7-2 and TRBJ1-4): GAGVSQSPSNKVTEKGKDVELRCDPISGHTALYWYRQSLGQGLEFLIYFQGNSAPDKSGLPSDRFSAERTGGSVSTLTIQRTQQEDSAVYLCASSKRTGAPNEKLFFGSGTQLSVL.